This TCR beta chain was identified in a study of metastatic and nonmetastatic thyroid tumors (dated by TCRdb to about 2020). Study-wide context: For patients with malignant and with benign thyroid disease, the researchers compared repertoires between peripheral blood samples and tumor or nodule tissue samples. General conclusions and limits of the study: In both blood and tumor samples, TCR beta diversity was reported to be significantly higher in malignant tumors than in benign nodules.

CDR1 and CDR2 are read off the germline V gene as SGHRS and YFSETQ. Trimming accounts for 0 bases at V and 5 bases at J, while the number of junction bases matched to no gene is 8. The CDR3 covers 18 residues, taking in both the cysteine and the phenylalanine. The kept DNA is CDR3 alone, 54 bases in frame from the first base. A few counts support this clone. Its antigen is currently not known. Since a much larger clone is just one base distant, this may be a read error. This specimen includes other DNA sequences encoding the same CDR3. Library generation was performed with PCR. Data came from an Illumina HiSeq 4000. High-throughput sequencing was used to profile the TCR beta-chain CDR3 region of each patient. Regarding the original processing steps: A classifier to discriminate distant-metastatic papillary thyroid cancer patients was built from CDR3 differences across clinicopathological groups. To measure repertoire diversity the researchers used the Shannon index, while the Morisita-Horn index served to gauge how similar the tumor and blood repertoires were. TCRdb reprocessing: public reads trimmed at Q25 with fastp, clones called with MiXCR, in-frame beta chains kept. TCRdb, not the authors, supplied the V and J calls. The sample table contains tens of thousands of clones; only one count was recorded for roughly 18% of them. Over 9.5% of the sample goes to the ten largest clones.

No patient had received any treatment before thyroid surgery. The study retrospectively analysed patient clinical samples collected from the early 2010s to the late 2010s using T-cell receptor beta sequencing. Sequenced sample: blood. The sequence was obtained from a female donor with papillary thyroid cancer or a benign thyroid nodule (not recorded which). Some clones in this sample may be carry-over from other donors' samples. Recombination connected TRBV5-1 to TRBJ2-5, and 15 junction bases match TRBD2. The DNA sequence is given as TGCGCCAGCAGCTTGGTCGGACTAGCGGGAGGGCCGGTTGAGACCCAGTACTTC. Its translation is CASSLVGLAGGPVETQYF.